Reported below is one T cell receptor beta chain. The antigen remains undetermined. The PCR made use of 60 Vbeta and 13 Jbeta primers. Libraries were prepared by immunoSEQ multiplex PCR; TCRdb keeps only in-frame clonotypes and omits some of them. The data hold about 190,000 clones, with more than 75% observed a single time. The sample belongs to a study of cytomegalovirus exposure and HLA in healthy donors. About the study: Early release data held tens of millions of unique TCRs from HLA-typed donors.

Regarding the study as a whole: Several of the most significant clusters appeared, in a later analysis, to be linked to common viral pathogens. Available immune exposure information was restricted to CMV serostatus only.

What was sequenced was PBMCs. The sequence was collected from a woman in her late teens or twenties in good health and CMV-seronegative.

This chain's CDR3 is CASRLPVGGSGELFF. The CDR3 coding sequence is TGTGCCAGCAGATTGCCGGTAGGGGGCTCCGGGGAGCTGTTTTTT. The rearrangement links TRBV11-2 to TRBJ2-2, with 7 bases matching TRBD1. V trimming: 6 bases; J trimming: 6 bases; junction bases outside the gene matches: 10. CDR1 SGHAT and CDR2 FQNNGV come from the germline V gene. The CDR3 spans 15 residues.